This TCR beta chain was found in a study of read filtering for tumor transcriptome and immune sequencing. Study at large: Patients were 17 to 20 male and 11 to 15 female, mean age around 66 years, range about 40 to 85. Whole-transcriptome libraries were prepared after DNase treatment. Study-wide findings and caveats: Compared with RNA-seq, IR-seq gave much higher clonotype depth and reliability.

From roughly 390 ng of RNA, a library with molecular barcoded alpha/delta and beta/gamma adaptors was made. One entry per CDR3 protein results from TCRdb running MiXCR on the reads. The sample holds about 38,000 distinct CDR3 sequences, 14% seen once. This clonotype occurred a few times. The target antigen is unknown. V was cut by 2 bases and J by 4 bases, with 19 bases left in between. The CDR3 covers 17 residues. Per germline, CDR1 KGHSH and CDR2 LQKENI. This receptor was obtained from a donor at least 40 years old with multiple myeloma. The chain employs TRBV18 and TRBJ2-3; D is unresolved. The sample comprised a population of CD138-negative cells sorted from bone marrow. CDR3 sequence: CASSPFSDQNGADTQYF. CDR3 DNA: TGTGCCAGCTCACCATTCTCGGACCAAAACGGCGCAGATACGCAGTATTTT.